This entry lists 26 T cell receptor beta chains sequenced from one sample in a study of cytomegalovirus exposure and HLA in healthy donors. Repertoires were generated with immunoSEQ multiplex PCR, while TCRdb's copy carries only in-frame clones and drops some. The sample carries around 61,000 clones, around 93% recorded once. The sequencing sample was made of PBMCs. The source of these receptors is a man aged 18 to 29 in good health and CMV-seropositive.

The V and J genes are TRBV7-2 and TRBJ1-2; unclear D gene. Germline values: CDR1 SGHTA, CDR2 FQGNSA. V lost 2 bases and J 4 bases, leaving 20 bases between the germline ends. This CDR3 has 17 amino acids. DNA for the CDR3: TGTGCCAGCAGCTTATCTCCCGGCCAGTTAGCAATCTATGGCTACACCTTC. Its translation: CASSLSPGQLAIYGYTF.

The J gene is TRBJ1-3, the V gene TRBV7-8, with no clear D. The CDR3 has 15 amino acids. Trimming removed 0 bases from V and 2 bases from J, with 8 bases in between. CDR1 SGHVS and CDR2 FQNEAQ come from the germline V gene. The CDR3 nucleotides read TGTGCCAGCAGCTTAGCGCTCGGGGCTGGAAACACCATATATTTT. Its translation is CASSLALGAGNTIYF.

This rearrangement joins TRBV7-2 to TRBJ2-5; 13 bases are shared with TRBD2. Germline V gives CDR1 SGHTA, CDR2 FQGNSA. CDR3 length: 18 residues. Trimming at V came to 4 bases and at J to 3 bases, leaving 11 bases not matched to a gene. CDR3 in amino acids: CASSWLETSGRTKETQYF. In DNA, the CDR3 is TGTGCCAGCAGCTGGCTAGAGACTAGCGGGAGGACTAAAGAGACCCAGTACTTC.

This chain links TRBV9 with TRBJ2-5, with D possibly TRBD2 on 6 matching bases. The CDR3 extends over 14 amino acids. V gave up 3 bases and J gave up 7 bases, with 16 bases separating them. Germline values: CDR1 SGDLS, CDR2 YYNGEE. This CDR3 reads CASSAEEGFGTQYF. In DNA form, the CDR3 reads TGTGCCAGCAGCGCAGAGGAGGGATTCGGGACCCAGTACTTC.

The CDR3 DNA is TGTGCCAGCAGCTTGAACTTAGCGGGAGGGACAGATACGCAGTATTTT. Residues: CASSLNLAGGTDTQYF. This chain connects TRBV5-6 to TRBJ2-3, with TRBD2 matching over 11 bases. The CDR3 spans 16 residues. J was trimmed by 3 bases and V by 1 base; bases with no gene match: 4. Germline assignment: CDR1 SGHDT and CDR2 YYEEEE.

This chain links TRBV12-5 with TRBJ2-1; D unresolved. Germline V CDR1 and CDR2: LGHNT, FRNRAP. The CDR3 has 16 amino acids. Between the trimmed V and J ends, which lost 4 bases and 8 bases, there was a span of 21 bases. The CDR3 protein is CASGSTGSSRLDEQFF. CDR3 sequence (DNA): TGTGCTAGTGGTTCAACCGGGTCCTCCCGGTTGGATGAGCAGTTCTTC.

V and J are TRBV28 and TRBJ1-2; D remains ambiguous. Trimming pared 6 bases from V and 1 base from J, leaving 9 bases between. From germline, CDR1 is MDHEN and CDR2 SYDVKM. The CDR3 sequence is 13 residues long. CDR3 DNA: TGTGCCAGCAGCAGCCTAGGTAACTATGGCTACACCTTC. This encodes CASSSLGNYGYTF.

CDR3 region: CASSLTEVHEQYF. Written as DNA, the CDR3 is TGTGCCAGCAGTCTGACCGAGGTACACGAGCAGTACTTC. The rearrangement joins TRBV27 to TRBJ2-7; no definite D call. Looked up from germline, CDR1 is MNHEY and CDR2 is SMNVEV (reference sequence). This CDR3 is 13 amino acids long. V was trimmed by 5 bases and J by 5 bases, leaving 13 bases between them.

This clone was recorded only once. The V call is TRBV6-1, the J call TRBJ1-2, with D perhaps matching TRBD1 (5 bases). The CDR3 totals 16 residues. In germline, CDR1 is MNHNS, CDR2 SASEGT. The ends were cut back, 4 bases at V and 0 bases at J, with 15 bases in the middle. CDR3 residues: CASSGLTEDANYGYTF. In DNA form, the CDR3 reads TGTGCCAGCAGTGGACTGACAGAAGATGCTAACTATGGCTACACCTTC.

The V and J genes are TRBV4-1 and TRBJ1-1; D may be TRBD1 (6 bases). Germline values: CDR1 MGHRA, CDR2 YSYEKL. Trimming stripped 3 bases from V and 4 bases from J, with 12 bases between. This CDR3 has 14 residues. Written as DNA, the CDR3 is TGCGCCAGCAGCCAGGGGGCCGGTAGCACTGAAGCTTTCTTT. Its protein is CASSQGAGSTEAFF.

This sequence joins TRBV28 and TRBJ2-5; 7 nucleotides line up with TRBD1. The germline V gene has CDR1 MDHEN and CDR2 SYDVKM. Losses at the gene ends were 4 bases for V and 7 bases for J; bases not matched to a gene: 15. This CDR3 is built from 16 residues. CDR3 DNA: TGTGCCAGCAGTTCTCAGGACAGGTGGGATATCGGGACCCAGTACTTC. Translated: CASSSQDRWDIGTQYF.

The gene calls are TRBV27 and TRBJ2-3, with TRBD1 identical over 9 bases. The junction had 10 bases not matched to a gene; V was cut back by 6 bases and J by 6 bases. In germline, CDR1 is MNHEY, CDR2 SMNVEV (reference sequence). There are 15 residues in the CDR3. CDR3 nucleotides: TGTGCCAGCAGCCCCCGGGACAGGGAGTACGATACGCAGTATTTT. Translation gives CASSPRDREYDTQYF.

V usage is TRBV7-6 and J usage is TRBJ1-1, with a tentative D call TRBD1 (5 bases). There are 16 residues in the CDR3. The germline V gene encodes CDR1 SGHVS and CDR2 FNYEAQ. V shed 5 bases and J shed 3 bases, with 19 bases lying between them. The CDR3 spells CASSRAHRGEYTEAFF. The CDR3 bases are TGTGCCAGCAGCCGAGCACACCGGGGGGAGTACACTGAAGCTTTCTTT.

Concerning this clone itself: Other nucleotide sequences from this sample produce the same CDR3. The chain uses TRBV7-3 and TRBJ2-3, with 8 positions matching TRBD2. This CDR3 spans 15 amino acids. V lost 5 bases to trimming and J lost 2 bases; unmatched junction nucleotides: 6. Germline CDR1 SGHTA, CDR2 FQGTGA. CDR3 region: CASSPQGLVTDTQYF. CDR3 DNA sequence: TGTGCCAGCAGCCCACAGGGACTAGTCACAGATACGCAGTATTTT.

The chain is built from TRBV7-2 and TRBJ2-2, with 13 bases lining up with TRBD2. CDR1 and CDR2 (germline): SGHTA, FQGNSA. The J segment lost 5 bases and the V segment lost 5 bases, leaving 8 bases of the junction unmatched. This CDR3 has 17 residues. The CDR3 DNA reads TGTGCCAGCAGCACGAGGACTAGCGGGAGATTTACCGGGGAGCTGTTTTTT. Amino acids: CASSTRTSGRFTGELFF. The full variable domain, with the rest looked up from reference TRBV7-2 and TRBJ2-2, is GAGVSQSPSNKVTEKGKDVELRCDPISGHTALYWYRQSLGQGLEFLIYFQGNSAPDKSGLPSDRFSAERTGGSVSTLTIQRTQQEDSAVYLCASSTRTSGRFTGELFFGEGSRLTVL.

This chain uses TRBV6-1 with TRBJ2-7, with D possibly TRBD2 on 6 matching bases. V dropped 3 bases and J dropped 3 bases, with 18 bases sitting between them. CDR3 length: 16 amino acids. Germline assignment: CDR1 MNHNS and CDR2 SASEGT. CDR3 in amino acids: CASSEAGTRSLYEQYF. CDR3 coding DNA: TGTGCCAGCAGTGAGGCGGGAACTAGGTCCCTCTACGAGCAGTACTTC.

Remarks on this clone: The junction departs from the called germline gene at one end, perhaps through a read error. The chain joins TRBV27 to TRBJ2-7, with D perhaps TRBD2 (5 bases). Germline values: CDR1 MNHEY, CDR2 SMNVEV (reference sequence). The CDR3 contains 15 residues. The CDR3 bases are TGTGCCGGCAGTCTCGGACTGGAGGCCCCCTACGAGCAGTACTTC. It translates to CAGSLGLEAPYEQYF.

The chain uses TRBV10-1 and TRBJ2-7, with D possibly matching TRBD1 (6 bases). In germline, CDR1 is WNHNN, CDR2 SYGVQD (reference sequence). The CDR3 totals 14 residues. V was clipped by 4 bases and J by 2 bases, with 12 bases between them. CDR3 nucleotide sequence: TGCGCCAGCAGTGGTACAGGGACCGCCTACGAGCAGTACTTC. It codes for CASSGTGTAYEQYF.

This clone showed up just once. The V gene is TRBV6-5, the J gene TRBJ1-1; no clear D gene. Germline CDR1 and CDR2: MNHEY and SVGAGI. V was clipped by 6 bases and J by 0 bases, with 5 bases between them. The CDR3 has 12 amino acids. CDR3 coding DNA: TGTGCCAGCAGGAACTTGAACACTGAAGCTTTCTTT. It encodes CASRNLNTEAFF.

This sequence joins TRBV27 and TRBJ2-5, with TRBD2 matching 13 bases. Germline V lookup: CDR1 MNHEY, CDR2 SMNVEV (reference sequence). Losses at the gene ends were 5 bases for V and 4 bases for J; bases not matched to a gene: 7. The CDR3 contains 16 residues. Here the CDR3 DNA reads TGTGCCAGCAGTATCGGACTAGCGGGAGTCGGAGAGACCCAGTACTTC. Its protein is CASSIGLAGVGETQYF.

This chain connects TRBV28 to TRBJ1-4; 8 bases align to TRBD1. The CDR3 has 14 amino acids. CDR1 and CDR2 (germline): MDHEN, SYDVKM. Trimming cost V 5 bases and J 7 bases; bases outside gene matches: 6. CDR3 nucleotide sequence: TGTGCCAGCAGTCCCCGGACAGGGCGTGAAAAACTGTTTTTT. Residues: CASSPRTGREKLFF.

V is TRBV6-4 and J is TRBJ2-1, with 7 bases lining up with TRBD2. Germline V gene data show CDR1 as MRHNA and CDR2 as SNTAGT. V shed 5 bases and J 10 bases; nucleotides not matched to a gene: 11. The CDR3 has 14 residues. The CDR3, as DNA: TGTGCCAGCAGTAAAACCGGGACTACCGGAGAGCAGTTCTTC. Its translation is CASSKTGTTGEQFF.

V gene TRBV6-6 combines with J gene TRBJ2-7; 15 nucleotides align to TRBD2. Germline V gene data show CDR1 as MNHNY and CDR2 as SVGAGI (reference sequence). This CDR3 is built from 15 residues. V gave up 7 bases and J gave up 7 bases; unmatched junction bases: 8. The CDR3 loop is CASTRTSGRAREQYF. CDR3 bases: TGTGCCAGCACTAGGACTAGCGGGAGGGCACGGGAGCAGTACTTC.

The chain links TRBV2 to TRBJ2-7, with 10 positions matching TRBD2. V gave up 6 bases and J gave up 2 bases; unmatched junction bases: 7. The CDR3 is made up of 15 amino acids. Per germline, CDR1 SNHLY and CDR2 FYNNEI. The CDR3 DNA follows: TGTGCCAGCAGGGCCGGGACTAGCGAAACCTACGAGCAGTACTTC. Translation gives CASRAGTSETYEQYF. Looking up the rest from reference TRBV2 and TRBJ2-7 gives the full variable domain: EPEVTQTPSHQVTQMGQEVILRCVPISNHLYFYWYRQILGQKVEFLVSFYNNEISEKSEIFDDQFSVERPDGSNFTLKIRSTKLEDSAMYFCASRAGTSETYEQYFGPGTRLTVT.

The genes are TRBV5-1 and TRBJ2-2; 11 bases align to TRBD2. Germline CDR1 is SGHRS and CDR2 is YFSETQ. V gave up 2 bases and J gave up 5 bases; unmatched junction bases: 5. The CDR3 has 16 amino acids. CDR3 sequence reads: CASSLPLAGATGELFF. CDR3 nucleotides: TGCGCCAGCAGCTTACCACTAGCGGGAGCAACCGGGGAGCTGTTTTTT.

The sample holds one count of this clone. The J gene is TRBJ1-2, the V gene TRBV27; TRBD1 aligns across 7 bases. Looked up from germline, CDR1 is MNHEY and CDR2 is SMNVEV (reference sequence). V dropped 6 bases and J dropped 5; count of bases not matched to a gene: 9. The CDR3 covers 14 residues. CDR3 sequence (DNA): TGTGCCAGCAGGTCCTGGGACAGCCAGTATGGCTACACCTTC. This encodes CASRSWDSQYGYTF.